What follows describes a single T cell receptor beta chain. This CDR3 spans 13 amino acids. The germline CDR1 and CDR2 sequences are LGHDT and YNNKEL (reference sequence). Trimming cost V 1 base and J 10 bases, with 13 bases left between them. In the original analysis: By means of reference gene primer amplification, nucleated cell counts were estimated. Assay: immunoSEQ multiplex PCR; the TCRdb copy retains only in-frame clones and omits some. V and J calls plus clone size are reproduced from that table; the DNA served to infer D and trimming. The repertoire holds about 300,000 clones, with more than 70% as singletons. The source of the sample is a study of blood T cell repertoires in COVID-19. Across the whole study: Both acute and convalescent COVID-19 samples were obtained from the United States, Italy and Spain. The analysed material was cDNA or gDNA that came from T cells, B-cell-depleted T cells, or PBMCs.

The sequence derives from a woman in her twenties or thirties who had recovered from COVID-19. Input material: peripheral blood. The chain employs TRBV3-1 (or the pseudogene TRBV3-2) and TRBJ2-5; D is unresolved. The CDR3 DNA reads as TGTGCCAGCAGCCAAGCCCCCCAGAATGACCAGTACTTC. It translates to CASSQAPQNDQYF.